This T cell receptor beta chain stems from a study of vaccination and CD4 T cells after COVID-19. Study in general: The convalescents comprised six males and four females, two of them Hispanic. Study outcomes and limitations: Researchers report that 304 of 307 vaccine-specific clones in convalescent patients proved spike mono-reactive.

Noted time point: late sampling 161 to 241 days after vaccination in a few convalescent patients. As to treatment: approximately 10-day PBMC culture with coronavirus spike peptide pools or control peptides (ViraFEST assay). Peptide pool stimulation in ViraFEST expanded antigen-specific T cells, whose TCRs were then sequenced. Scientists separated out CD4+ T cells through negative selection following 10 days in culture. Cultured CD4+ T-cell DNA underwent Oncomine TCR Beta short-read sequencing. MiXCR, applied by TCRdb to the PCR reads, yields one record per CDR3 protein. The sample contains approximately 23,000 distinct CDR3 sequences, more than 30% of which appear only once. The CDR3 runs to 12 residues. CDR1 and CDR2 from the germline V gene are DFQATT and SNEGSKA (reference sequence). V was cut by 5 bases and J by 4 bases, with 11 bases left in between. With respect to this clonotype: Its target is unknown.

The chain combines TRBV20-1 with TRBJ1-1; unclear D gene. The sample consisted of CD4+ T cells from blood, cultured in vitro, taken about 7 months after SARS-CoV-2 vaccination. This TCR came from a human donor who had recovered from COVID-19. CDR3: CSAGRFSTEAFF. The CDR3 DNA reads as TGCAGTGCTGGTAGGTTCAGCACTGAAGCTTTCTTT.